This TCR beta chain emerged from a study of blood T cell repertoires in COVID-19. V was pared by 1 base and J by 2 bases, with 12 bases between. The V gene's germline CDR1 is KGHSH and CDR2 LQKENI. CDR3 length: 15 residues. Assay: immunoSEQ multiplex PCR; the TCRdb copy retains only in-frame clones and omits some. The sample has roughly 410,000 clones, 70% to 90% seen once. The gene calls are TRBV18 and TRBJ2-7; D perhaps matches TRBD2 (5 bases). The material sequenced was peripheral blood. The clonotype comes from a man aged 35-49 years with acute or convalescent COVID-19. The CDR3 reads CASSPLATLPYEQYF. The CDR3 nucleotides read TGTGCCAGCTCACCACTAGCGACCTTACCCTACGAGCAGTACTTC.